This TCR beta chain originates from a study of T cell responses to AZD1222 COVID-19 vaccine. Findings and caveats of the study: As reported, nearly half of all spike-specific TCRs target variant regions that are unmutated.

This clone was seen a single time. Its antigen is not identified. TCRdb's table, derived via immunoSEQ multiplex PCR, lists solely in-frame clones and lacks some. Of about 50,000 clones listed, around 85% are singletons. J lost 5 bases, V lost 6 bases, and 4 bases had no gene match. CDR3 length: 15 amino acids. Germline V gives CDR1 SGHRS, CDR2 YFSETQ. The chain combines TRBV5-1 with TRBJ2-1, with 14 bases matching TRBD2. Sample: peripheral blood, taken on day 0 of MenACWY control vaccination. The sequence was collected from an adult in good health. For the CDR3, the DNA is TGCGCCAGCACAGGACTAGCGGGAGGTAACAATGAGCAGTTCTTC. This gives the protein CASTGLAGGNNEQFF.